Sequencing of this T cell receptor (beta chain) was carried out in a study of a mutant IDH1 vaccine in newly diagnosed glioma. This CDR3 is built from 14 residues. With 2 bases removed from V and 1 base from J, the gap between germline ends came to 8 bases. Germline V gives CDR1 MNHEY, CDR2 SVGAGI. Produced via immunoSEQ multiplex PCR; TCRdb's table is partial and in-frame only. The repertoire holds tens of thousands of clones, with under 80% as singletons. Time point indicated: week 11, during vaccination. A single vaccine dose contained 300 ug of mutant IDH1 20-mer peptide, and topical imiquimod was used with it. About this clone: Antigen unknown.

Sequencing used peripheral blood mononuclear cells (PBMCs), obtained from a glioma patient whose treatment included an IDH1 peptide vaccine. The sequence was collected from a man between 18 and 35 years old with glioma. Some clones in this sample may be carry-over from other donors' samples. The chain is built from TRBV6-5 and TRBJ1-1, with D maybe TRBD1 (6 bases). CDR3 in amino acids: CASSYRTANTEAFF. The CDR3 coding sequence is TGTGCCAGCAGTTACCGGACAGCGAACACTGAAGCTTTCTTT.